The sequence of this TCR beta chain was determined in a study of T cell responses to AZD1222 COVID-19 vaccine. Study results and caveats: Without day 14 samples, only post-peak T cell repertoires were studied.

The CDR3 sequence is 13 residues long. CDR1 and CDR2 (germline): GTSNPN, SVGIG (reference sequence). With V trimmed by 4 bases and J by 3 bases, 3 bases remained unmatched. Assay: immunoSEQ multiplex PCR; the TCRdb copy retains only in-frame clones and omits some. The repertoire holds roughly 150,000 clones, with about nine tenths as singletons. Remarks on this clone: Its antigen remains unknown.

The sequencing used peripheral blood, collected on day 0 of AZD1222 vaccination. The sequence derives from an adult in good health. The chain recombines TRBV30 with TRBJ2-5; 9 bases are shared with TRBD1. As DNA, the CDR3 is TGTGCCTGGATAAGGGACAGGGAAGAGACCCAGTACTTC. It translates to CAWIRDREETQYF.